This T cell receptor beta chain was recorded in a study of post-analysis software for immune sequencing data. General study results and limits: Five TRBV segments, including TRBV5-6, TRBV5-1 and TRBV20-1, were more frequent in patients than controls. Diversity measured as normalized Chao1 was significantly lower in multiple sclerosis patients than in controls.

The CDR3 is 15 residues long. Trimming at V came to 6 bases and at J to 5 bases, leaving 9 bases not matched to a gene. Built from TCR beta cDNA, the libraries had unique molecular identifiers in them. Each batch of about 0.95 to 10 million T cells produced 450,000 to 500,000 cDNA molecules. TCRdb called the PCR reads again in MiXCR, with one record for every CDR3 protein. This sample has almost 700,000 distinct CDR3 sequences, with more than 50% found just once. Details on this clonotype: The antigen is undetermined.

This clonotype originated in a girl aged 2-10 years with multiple sclerosis. Sample: blood. J is TRBJ2-1 and V is TRBV12-3 or TRBV12-4; 8 bases agree with TRBD2. Written as DNA, the CDR3 is TGTGCCAGCAGGCCCAGCGGGAGCCTCGACAATGAGCAGTTCTTC. Its protein is CASRPSGSLDNEQFF.